This T cell receptor beta chain comes out of a study of technical replicates of blood from a handful of donors. Germline values: CDR1 SGHNT, CDR2 YYREEE (reference sequence). After removal of 0 bases from V and 8 bases from J, the junction contained 5 bases not matched to a gene. There are 15 residues in the CDR3. Profiling relied on immunoSEQ multiplex PCR, and the TCRdb table lists in-frame clones only, not all of them. The sample holds 85,000 or so clones, about 93% seen once. This clone is a singleton in its sample. The clonotype originates from a human donor in good health. Sequenced input: T cells isolated from PBMCs. The V and J genes are TRBV5-4 and TRBJ2-1, with TRBD2 matching over 10 bases. The DNA for the CDR3 is TGTGCCAGCAGCTTGGCCCAGCGGGGGGGCGATGAGCAGTTCTTC. It translates to CASSLAQRGGDEQFF.